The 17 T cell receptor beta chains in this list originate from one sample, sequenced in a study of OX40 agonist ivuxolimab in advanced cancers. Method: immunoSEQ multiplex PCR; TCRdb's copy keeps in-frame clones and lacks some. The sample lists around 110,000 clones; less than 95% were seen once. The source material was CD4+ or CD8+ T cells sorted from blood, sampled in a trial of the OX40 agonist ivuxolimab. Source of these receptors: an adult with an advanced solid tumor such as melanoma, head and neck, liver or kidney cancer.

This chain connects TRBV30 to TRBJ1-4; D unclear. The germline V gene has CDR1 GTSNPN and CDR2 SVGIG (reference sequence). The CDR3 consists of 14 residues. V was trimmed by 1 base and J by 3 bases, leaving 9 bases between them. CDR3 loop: CAWSAKGSNEKLFF. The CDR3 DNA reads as TGTGCCTGGAGTGCGAAAGGGTCTAATGAAAAACTGTTTTTT.

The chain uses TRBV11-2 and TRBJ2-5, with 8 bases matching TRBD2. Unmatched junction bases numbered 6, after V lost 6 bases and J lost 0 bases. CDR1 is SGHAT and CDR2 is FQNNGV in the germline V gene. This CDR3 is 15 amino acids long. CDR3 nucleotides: TGTGCCAGCAGTCCCGGCGGGGGGAACCAAGAGACCCAGTACTTC. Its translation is CASSPGGGNQETQYF.

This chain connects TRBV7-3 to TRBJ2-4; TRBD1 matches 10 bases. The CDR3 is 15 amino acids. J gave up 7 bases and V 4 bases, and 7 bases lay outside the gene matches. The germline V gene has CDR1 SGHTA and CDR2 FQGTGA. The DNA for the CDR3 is TGTGCCAGCAGCTCGCACGGGACAGGGGTGAACATTCAGTACTTC. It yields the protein CASSSHGTGVNIQYF.

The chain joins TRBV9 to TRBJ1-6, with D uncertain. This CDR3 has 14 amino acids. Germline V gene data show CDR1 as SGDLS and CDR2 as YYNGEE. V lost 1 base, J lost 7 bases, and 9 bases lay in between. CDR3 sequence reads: CASSVKTANSPLHF. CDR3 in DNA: TGTGCCAGCAGCGTAAAAACGGCCAATTCACCCCTCCACTTT.

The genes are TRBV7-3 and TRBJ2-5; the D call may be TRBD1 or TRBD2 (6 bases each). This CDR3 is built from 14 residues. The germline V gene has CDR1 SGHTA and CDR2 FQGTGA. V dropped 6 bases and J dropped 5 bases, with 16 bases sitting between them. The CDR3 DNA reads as TGTGCCAGCAGGCCCGGAGGGGGTGGCGAGACCCAGTACTTC. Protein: CASRPGGGGETQYF.

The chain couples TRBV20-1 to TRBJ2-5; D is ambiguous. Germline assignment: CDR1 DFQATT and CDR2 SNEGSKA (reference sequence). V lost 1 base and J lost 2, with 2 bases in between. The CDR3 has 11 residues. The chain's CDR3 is CSARGQETQYF. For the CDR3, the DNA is TGCAGTGCTAGAGGGCAAGAGACCCAGTACTTC.

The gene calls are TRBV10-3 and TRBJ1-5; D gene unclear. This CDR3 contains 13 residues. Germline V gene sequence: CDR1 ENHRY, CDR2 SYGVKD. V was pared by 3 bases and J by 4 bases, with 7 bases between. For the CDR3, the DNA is TGTGCCATCAGTGAACAGCTTAATCAGCCCCAGCATTTT. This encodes CAISEQLNQPQHF.

The CDR3 here is CASSWGQGLTNTGELFF. The CDR3, as DNA: TGTGCCAGCAGCTGGGGACAGGGGCTTACGAACACCGGGGAGCTGTTTTTT. The chain has TRBV11-2 and TRBJ2-2; 10 bases line up with TRBD1. Trimming took 4 bases from V and 0 from J; bases not matched to a gene: 5. This CDR3 contains 17 residues. The V gene's germline CDR1 is SGHAT and CDR2 FQNNGV.

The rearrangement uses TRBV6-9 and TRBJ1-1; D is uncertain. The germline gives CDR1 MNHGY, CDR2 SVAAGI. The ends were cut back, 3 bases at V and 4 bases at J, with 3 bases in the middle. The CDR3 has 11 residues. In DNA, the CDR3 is TGTGCCAGCAGTTACCGCACTGAAGCTTTCTTT. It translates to CASSYRTEAFF.

CDR3 DNA: TGCGCCAGCAGCCAAGTCCTGGACAGGAAAAGATATGGCTACACCTTC. Amino acids: CASSQVLDRKRYGYTF. The chain carries TRBV4-1 and TRBJ1-2, with 7 bases that match TRBD1. Losses at the gene ends were 1 base for V and 5 bases for J; bases not matched to a gene: 10. The CDR3 spans 16 residues. CDR1 is MGHRA, CDR2 YSYEKL, per germline.

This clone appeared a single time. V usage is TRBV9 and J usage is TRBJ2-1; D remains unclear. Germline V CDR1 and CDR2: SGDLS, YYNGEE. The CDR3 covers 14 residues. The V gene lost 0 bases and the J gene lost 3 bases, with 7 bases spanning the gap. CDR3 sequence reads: CASSVDRVYNEQFF. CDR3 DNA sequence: TGTGCCAGCAGCGTAGACCGGGTCTACAATGAGCAGTTCTTC.

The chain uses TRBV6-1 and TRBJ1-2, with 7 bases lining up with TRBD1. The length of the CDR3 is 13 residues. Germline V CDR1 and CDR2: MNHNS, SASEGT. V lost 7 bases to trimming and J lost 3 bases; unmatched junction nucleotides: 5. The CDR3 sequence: CASTTGQHYGYTF. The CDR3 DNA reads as TGTGCCAGCACGACGGGACAGCACTATGGCTACACCTTC.

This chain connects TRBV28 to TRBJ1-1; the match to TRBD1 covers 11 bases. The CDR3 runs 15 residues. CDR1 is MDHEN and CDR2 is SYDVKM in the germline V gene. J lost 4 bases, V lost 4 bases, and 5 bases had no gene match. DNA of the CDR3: TGTGCCAGCAGTTCACCCGGGACAGGGGGCACTGAAGCTTTCTTT. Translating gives CASSSPGTGGTEAFF.

This CDR3 is CASSLDPQGDGYGYTF. The CDR3 DNA follows: TGTGCCAGCAGCTTGGATCCCCAGGGAGATGGATATGGCTACACCTTC. V gene TRBV5-6 combines with J gene TRBJ1-2; possible D gene TRBD1, 5 bases. There are 16 residues in the CDR3. Germline CDR1 is SGHDT and CDR2 is YYEEEE. Trimming took off 0 bases at V and 5 bases at J, with 17 bases between the two ends.

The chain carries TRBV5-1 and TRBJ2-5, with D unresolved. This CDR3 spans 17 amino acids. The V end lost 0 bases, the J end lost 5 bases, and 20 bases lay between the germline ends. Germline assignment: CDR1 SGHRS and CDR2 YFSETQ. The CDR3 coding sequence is TGCGCCAGCAGCTTGGGGAGTCCCCCACGTGCCAGGGAGACCCAGTACTTC. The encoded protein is CASSLGSPPRARETQYF.

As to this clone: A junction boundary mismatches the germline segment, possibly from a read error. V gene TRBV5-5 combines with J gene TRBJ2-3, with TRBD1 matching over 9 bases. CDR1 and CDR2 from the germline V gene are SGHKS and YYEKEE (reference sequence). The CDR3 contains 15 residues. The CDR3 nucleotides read TGTGCCAGCACCTTGGGACAGGGTCCGACAGATACGCAGTATTTT. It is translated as CASTLGQGPTDTQYF. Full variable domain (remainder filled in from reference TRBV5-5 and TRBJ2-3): DAGVTQSPTHLIKTRGQQVTLRCSPISGHKSVSWYQQVLGQGPQFIFQYYEKEERGRGNFPDRFSARQFPNYSSELNVNALLLGDSALYLCASTLGQGPTDTQYFGPGTRLTVL.

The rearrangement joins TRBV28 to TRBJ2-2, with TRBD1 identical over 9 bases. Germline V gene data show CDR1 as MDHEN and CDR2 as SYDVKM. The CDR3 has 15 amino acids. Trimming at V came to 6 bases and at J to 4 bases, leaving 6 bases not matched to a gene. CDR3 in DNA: TGTGCCAGCAGGGCGGACAGGGGTCCCACCGGGGAGCTGTTTTTT. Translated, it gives CASRADRGPTGELFF.